The 3 T cell receptor beta chains below all came from one sample that was sequenced in a study of cytomegalovirus exposure and HLA in healthy donors. Here immunoSEQ multiplex PCR was the method, and the copy in TCRdb shows in-frame clones only, minus some. The sample has 150,000 to 200,000 clones, about 80% seen once; the top ten hold roughly 7%. Sequenced input: PBMCs. These receptor sequences come from a man aged 18 to 30 in good health and CMV-seropositive.

V usage is TRBV13 and J usage is TRBJ2-5; 9 bases line up with TRBD1. The CDR3 contains 16 residues. The V gene's germline CDR1 is PRHDT and CDR2 FYEKMQ (reference sequence). Losses at the gene ends were 5 bases for V and 5 bases for J; bases not matched to a gene: 12. The CDR3 sequence is CASSPPVGQGKETQYF. CDR3 coding DNA: TGTGCCAGCAGCCCCCCCGTAGGACAGGGGAAGGAGACCCAGTACTTC.

This sequence joins TRBV30 and TRBJ1-2; 7 nucleotides align to TRBD1. J was trimmed by 8 bases and V by 2 bases; bases with no gene match: 2. Germline CDR1 and CDR2: GTSNPN and SVGIG (reference sequence). The CDR3 runs to 11 residues. CDR3 DNA: TGTGCCTGGAGTCTGGGACAGGGCTACACCTTC. It specifies CAWSLGQGYTF.

The gene calls are TRBV5-1 and TRBJ2-2, with TRBD2 matching over 7 bases. The V segment lost 3 bases and the J segment 6 bases; nucleotides outside the gene matches: 2. The germline V gene encodes CDR1 SGHRS and CDR2 YFSETQ. This CDR3 is 13 amino acids long. CDR3 sequence: CASSSGLAGELFF. The CDR3 nucleotides are TGCGCCAGCAGCTCCGGACTAGCCGGGGAGCTGTTTTTT.